This T cell receptor (beta chain) was sequenced during a study of identical twins. One entry per CDR3 protein results from TCRdb running MiXCR on the 5' RACE reads. The sample carries a few hundred thousand distinct CDR3 sequences, approximately 10% recorded once. This clonotype was counted only a few times. Its cognate antigen is unknown. Study results and limitations: Insertions were fewer in abundant cord blood beta clonotypes, whereas memory repertoires showed none of this pattern. Models underestimated TCR alpha sharing (out-of-frame) in monozygotic twins.

The sample was also reused in another study, on yellow fever vaccine responses in identical twins.

This receptor was obtained from a woman younger than 35 in good health. Sequencing input: PBMCs.

The CDR3 region is CSVTSGTAKNIQYF. The DNA of the CDR3 is TGCAGCGTGACTAGCGGTACCGCCAAAAACATTCAGTACTTC. The gene calls are TRBV29-1 and TRBJ2-4; 9 bases are a match to TRBD2. V lost 6 bases to trimming and J lost 1 base; unmatched junction nucleotides: 4. The CDR3 sequence is 14 residues long. The germline CDR1 and CDR2 sequences are SQVTM and ANQGSEA.